This TCR beta chain derives from a study of blood T cell repertoires in COVID-19. Study as a whole: Samples representing acute and convalescent COVID-19 were sourced from the United States, Italy and Spain. T cells, B-cell-depleted T cells, or PBMCs supplied cDNA or gDNA.

V dropped 2 bases and J dropped 4 bases, with 3 bases sitting between them. The CDR3 totals 12 residues. Looked up from germline, CDR1 is SGHAT and CDR2 is FQNNGV. Under the authors' procedure: Researchers report that nucleated cell counts were estimated from reference gene primer amplification. Data came from immunoSEQ multiplex PCR; TCRdb stores just in-frame clones and leaves some out. V and J calls and clone size are given by that table; D and trimming were obtained from the DNA. The table has 77,000 or so clones, approximately 85% seen once. This rearrangement joins TRBV11-2 to TRBJ1-3; D ambiguous. The origin of this receptor is a man at least 80 years old with acute or convalescent COVID-19. Sequencing was performed on peripheral blood. The CDR3 reads CASSLQGNTIYF. The CDR3 bases are TGTGCCAGCAGCTTACAGGGAAACACCATATATTTT.